The 17 T cell receptor beta chains presented below share a single source sample, sequenced in a study of technical replicates of blood from a handful of donors. Using immunoSEQ multiplex PCR, the repertoire was profiled, and TCRdb retains in-frame clones only, with some absent. The table lists 60,000 to 85,000 clones, around 97% of them singletons. Sequencing used T cells isolated from PBMCs. These receptors were collected from a human donor in good health.

This clone was detected only once. The rearrangement links TRBV29-1 to TRBJ1-4; D is unclear. Trimming shortened V by 6 bases and J by 0 bases, and 11 bases separated the two germline ends. The CDR3 has 14 residues. Germline V gene lookup returns CDR1 SQVTM and CDR2 ANQGSEA. This CDR3 reads CSVISTATNEKLFF. As DNA, the CDR3 is TGCAGCGTGATATCCACTGCAACTAATGAAAAACTGTTTTTT.

The chain uses TRBV27 and TRBJ2-6; 7 bases fit TRBD2. V was clipped by 5 bases and J by 4 bases; unmatched bases: 5. This CDR3 is 15 amino acids long. Germline V gene lookup returns CDR1 MNHEY and CDR2 SMNVEV (reference sequence). CDR3 sequence reads: CASSRGVAGANVLTF. The CDR3 DNA follows: TGTGCCAGCAGTCGGGGGGTCGCGGGGGCCAACGTCCTGACTTTC.

The chain links TRBV7-9 to TRBJ2-5; D is perhaps TRBD2 (6 bases). Trimming took 5 bases from V and 5 from J, leaving 15 bases between them. The CDR3 totals 14 residues. Germline V gives CDR1 SEHNR, CDR2 FQNEAQ (reference sequence). This CDR3 is CASSPGSRGETQYF. The CDR3 nucleotides are TGTGCCAGCAGCCCTGGTAGCCGGGGGGAGACCCAGTACTTC.

The V and J genes are TRBV14 and TRBJ2-2, with TRBD2 as a possible D gene (5 bases). Germline lookup yields CDR1 SGHDN and CDR2 FVKESK. Deletions cut 3 bases from V and 0 bases from J, with 11 bases between. This CDR3 comprises 16 residues. The CDR3 nucleotides read TGTGCCAGCAGCCACGCTAGCTGGTCGAACACCGGGGAGCTGTTTTTT. It translates to CASSHASWSNTGELFF.

This chain links TRBV20-1 with TRBJ2-1; TRBD1 is a possible D gene (5 bases). Trimming pared 6 bases from V and 5 bases from J, leaving 5 bases between. This CDR3 is 10 amino acids long. Germline loops: CDR1 DFQATT, CDR2 SNEGSKA (reference sequence). The DNA of the CDR3 is TGCAGTGCCAGGGACAATGAGCAGTTCTTC. Amino acids: CSARDNEQFF.

The chain uses TRBV27 and TRBJ2-7, with a possible D match to TRBD1 (5 bases). The CDR3 length is 15 residues. V gave up 0 bases and J gave up 6 bases, with 15 bases separating them. Germline assignment: CDR1 MNHEY and CDR2 SMNVEV (reference sequence). CDR3 sequence: CASSLSSGRGGEQYF. The CDR3, as DNA: TGTGCCAGCAGTTTATCGTCCGGTAGGGGTGGCGAGCAGTACTTC.

The rearrangement joins TRBV7-8 to TRBJ1-5, with TRBD1 identical over 10 bases. The CDR3 is 19 amino acids. The germline gives CDR1 SGHVS, CDR2 FQNEAQ. J lost 0 bases, V lost 6 bases, and 14 bases had no gene match. In DNA, the CDR3 is TGTGCCAGCAGTAGTCGCCGGGACAGGGGATTATATAGCAATCAGCCCCAGCATTTT. It yields the protein CASSSRRDRGLYSNQPQHF.

This clone was seen only once. The chain is built from TRBV25-1 and TRBJ1-1; no clear D gene. This CDR3 contains 18 residues. Germline V gene lookup returns CDR1 MGHDK and CDR2 SYGVNS. Trimming took off 0 bases at V and 0 bases at J, with 17 bases between the two ends. The DNA for the CDR3 is TGTGCCAGCAGTGAATACCCCGGGGAAGACGCCTTGAACACTGAAGCTTTCTTT. Translating gives CASSEYPGEDALNTEAFF.

This chain connects TRBV30 to TRBJ2-2, with 9 bases that match TRBD1. Germline-derived CDR1 and CDR2 are GTSNPN and SVGIG (reference sequence). J was trimmed by 7 bases and V by 0 bases; bases with no gene match: 6. The CDR3 has 15 residues. The CDR3 nucleotides read TGTGCCTGGAGTGTACTCGACAGGGGGAGCGGGGAGCTGTTTTTT. Residues: CAWSVLDRGSGELFF.

The J gene is TRBJ2-4, the V gene TRBV27; 8 bases are shared with TRBD2. The CDR3 covers 14 residues. The V and J ends lost 4 bases and 7 bases, in that order; junction bases with no gene match: 6. Germline CDR1 MNHEY, CDR2 SMNVEV (reference sequence). CDR3 DNA sequence: TGTGCCAGCAGTTCGGTACCGGGGGGGAACATTCAGTACTTC. As protein: CASSSVPGGNIQYF.

The chain carries TRBV5-4 and TRBJ2-7, with D perhaps matching TRBD1 (5 bases). The V and J ends lost 7 bases and 0 bases respectively, with 14 bases between them. The CDR3 is 14 amino acids. Germline-derived CDR1 and CDR2 are SGHNT and YYREEE (reference sequence). The CDR3 DNA reads TGTGCCAGCCAGGACACTCCGAGCTCCTACGAGCAGTACTTC. Translated: CASQDTPSSYEQYF.

For the CDR3, the DNA is TGCGCCAGCAGCCAAACTAGATCAGATACGCAGTATTTT. Its protein product is CASSQTRSDTQYF. The chain carries TRBV4-1 and TRBJ2-3; maybe TRBD2 (5 bases). V shed 2 bases and J shed 4 bases, with 7 bases lying between them. CDR1 and CDR2 (germline): MGHRA, YSYEKL. CDR3 size: 13 residues.

This chain uses TRBV4-2 with TRBJ2-1; 13 bases are shared with TRBD2. Trimming cost V 0 bases and J 7 bases; bases outside gene matches: 6. CDR3 length equals 17 residues. Looked up from germline, CDR1 is LGHNA and CDR2 is YNFKEQ. In DNA form, the CDR3 reads TGTGCCAGCAGCCAAGATGAGGGACTAGCGGGAAGGAATGAGCAGTTCTTC. Amino acids: CASSQDEGLAGRNEQFF.

The CDR3 coding sequence is TGTGCCAGCAGCTTGGGTCCAGGGGGGTACGAGCAGTACTTC. Translating it yields CASSLGPGGYEQYF. The V and J genes are TRBV5-6 and TRBJ2-7; possible D gene TRBD1, 7 bases. There are 14 residues in the CDR3. Trimming pared 0 bases from V and 4 bases from J, leaving 11 bases between. In germline, CDR1 is SGHDT, CDR2 YYEEEE.

This clone occurred once. The J gene is TRBJ2-5, the V gene TRBV6-5; D perhaps matches TRBD1 (6 bases). Between the trimmed V and J ends, which lost 3 bases and 5 bases, there was a span of 19 bases. Germline lookup yields CDR1 MNHEY and CDR2 SVGAGI. The CDR3 extends over 16 amino acids. CDR3 loop: CASSYMAGVKRETQYF. DNA for the CDR3: TGTGCCAGCAGTTATATGGCAGGGGTAAAGCGGGAGACCCAGTACTTC.

The rearrangement uses TRBV6-4 and TRBJ2-3; 8 bases are shared with TRBD2. The CDR3 loop spans 15 amino acids. Unmatched junction bases numbered 5, after V lost 0 bases and J lost 6 bases. The germline gives CDR1 MRHNA, CDR2 SNTAGT. The CDR3 region has the DNA TGTGCCAGCAGTGACTCCCCGGGAGGGACGGATACGCAGTATTTT. Protein: CASSDSPGGTDTQYF.

V gene TRBV30 combines with J gene TRBJ2-4; 8 nucleotides line up with TRBD2. The germline gives CDR1 GTSNPN, CDR2 SVGIG (reference sequence). The ends lost 1 base at V and 6 bases at J; junction bases unmatched: 5. The CDR3 has 14 residues. The CDR3 nucleotides are TGTGCCTGGAGTGGTCAGAGCGGGGGAAACATTCAGTACTTC. Amino acids: CAWSGQSGGNIQYF. Full variable domain (missing parts from reference TRBV30 and TRBJ2-4): SQTIHQWPATLVQPVGSPLSLECTVEGTSNPNLYWYRQAAGRGLQLLFYSVGIGQISSEVPQNLSASRPQDRQFILSSKKLLLSDSGFYLCAWSGQSGGNIQYFGAGTRLSVL.